The text below deals with one TCR beta chain. The data originate from a study of T-cell reconstitution after alpha-beta-depleted transplantation in children. The CDR3 consists of 15 residues. Researchers prepared the TCRbeta library using unique molecular identifiers, the study reports. TCRdb re-derived calls from the PCR reads in MiXCR, one entry per CDR3 protein. The table has nearly 550,000 distinct CDR3 sequences, around 16% seen once. The receptor was derived from a human donor who donated a stem cell graft to a child with acute lymphoblastic leukemia. The input for sequencing was PBMCs from the stem cell graft donor, taken from the stem cell graft. The gene calls are TRBV21-1 and TRBJ1-1; the D call in the table, TRBD1, was not verified against the DNA. TRBV21-1 is deemed a pseudogene. CDR3 sequence (DNA): TGTGCCAGCAGCCCTATTTGGCCCGGGGGGGGTGAAGCTTTCTTT. It yields the protein CASSPIWPGGGEAFF.